This passage covers 2 T cell receptor beta chains from one sample sequenced in a study of CD8 T cells in ankylosing spondylitis. TCRdb re-called the 5' RACE reads with MiXCR, one entry per CDR3 protein. This table has a few hundred thousand distinct CDR3 sequences, about 20% appearing once. Sequenced input: blood, either unsorted or a sorted T cell fraction (not recorded which). The receptors come from a male donor with ankylosing spondylitis or in good health (not recorded which).

The chain couples TRBV29-1 to TRBJ2-6; unclear D gene. The CDR3 consists of 14 residues. Trimming shortened V by 3 bases and J by 0 bases, and 6 bases separated the two germline ends. Per germline, CDR1 SQVTM and CDR2 ANQGSEA. The CDR3 here is CSVDGSSGANVLTF. The CDR3 nucleotides read TGCAGCGTTGACGGCAGCTCTGGGGCCAACGTCCTGACTTTC.

At least ten counts were recorded for this clonotype. The chain combines TRBV20-1 with TRBJ2-7, with 8 bases fitting TRBD1. V shed 5 bases and J 1 base; nucleotides not matched to a gene: 7. The CDR3 runs to 14 residues. The V gene's germline CDR1 is DFQATT and CDR2 SNEGSKA (reference sequence). The CDR3 sequence: CSALDRGLSYEQYF. CDR3 DNA sequence: TGCAGTGCTCTTGACAGGGGATTATCCTACGAGCAGTACTTC.